This TCR beta chain was observed in a study of control samples from healthy donors and cancer patients. Assay used: immunoSEQ multiplex PCR; TCRdb lists only in-frame clones, some missing. This table has roughly 47,000 clones, more than 70% appearing once. V was trimmed by 5 bases and J by 6 bases, leaving 17 bases between them. This CDR3 has 15 residues. Germline V lookup: CDR1 MDHEN, CDR2 SYDVKM. V gene TRBV28 combines with J gene TRBJ1-3; tentative D call: TRBD1 (5 bases). The clonotype comes from a woman aged 55-75 years with lung cancer. The sample was PBMCs. In DNA, the CDR3 is TGTGCCAGCAGTAATATCCGGCAGGGAACAAACACCATATATTTT. Residues: CASSNIRQGTNTIYF.